Listed here are 2 T cell receptor beta chains from one sample, sequenced in a study of blood T cell repertoires in COVID-19 (TCRdb year 2020). The library was produced with the immunoSEQ multiplex PCR assay. Held by TCRdb, this immuneACCESS table contains in-frame sequences only and omits some clones. Under half of the omission traces to an unresolved V gene where checked; the cause of the rest is unknown. This sample comprises around 270,000 clones, about nine tenths of them detected only once. Approximately 9.8% of the sample is taken by the ten largest. The sample was peripheral blood. These receptors were taken from a middle-aged man who had recovered from COVID-19.

The chain links TRBV11-2 to TRBJ2-7; 9 bases are a match to TRBD2. The CDR3 sequence is 14 residues long. V shed 1 base and J 6 bases; nucleotides not matched to a gene: 4. Per the germline V gene, CDR1 is SGHAT and CDR2 is FQNNGV. The CDR3 coding sequence is TGTGCCAGCAGCTTAGGCGGGAGGGCCGGCGAGCAGTACTTC. Its translation is CASSLGGRAGEQYF.

V and J are TRBV10-2 and TRBJ1-1; maybe TRBD1 (5 bases). V was pared by 0 bases and J by 11 bases, with 7 bases between. From germline, CDR1 is WSHSY and CDR2 SAAADI. The CDR3 covers 11 residues. DNA of the CDR3: TGCGCCAGCAGTGAGTCGGGGGGGGCTTTCTTT. Translated: CASSESGGAFF.